These T cell receptor beta chains were read from a single sample in a study of blood T cells in healthy people across ages. Each CDR3 protein gets one entry after TCRdb re-called the 5' RACE reads with MiXCR. This sample carries about a million distinct CDR3 sequences, about 51% of them seen once, and the ten largest clones take over 20%. Input material: blood. Receptor source: a woman aged 55-70 years in good health. Both conserved end residues are part of each CDR3. Each record gives: CDR3 protein, CDR3 DNA, J gene, V gene, D gene, clone size. The D gene is left open where the match is weak. Size is omitted from some rows. Given values are once, few, many or a class for expanded clones.

CASSPSRMILNYGYTF	TGTGCCAGCAGCCCCTCCCGAATGATACTTAACTATGGCTACACCTTC	TRBJ1-2	TRBV7-2	-	-
CSVEETRGRYF	TGCAGCGTTGAAGAGACACGGGGGCGGTACTTC	TRBJ2-5	TRBV29-1	-	few
CASSWDRVEEQFF	TGCGCCAGCAGCTGGGACAGGGTGGAGGAGCAGTTCTTC	TRBJ2-1	TRBV5-1	TRBD1	once
CASRRTEADSGANVLTF	TGTGCCAGCAGGCGGACAGAGGCTGACTCTGGGGCCAACGTCCTGACTTTC	TRBJ2-6	TRBV6-1	-	-
CASSPTTGSREQYF	TGTGCCAGCAGCCCGACTACAGGGAGTCGCGAGCAGTACTTC	TRBJ2-7	TRBV3-1	-	-
CSASGRVRETQYF	TGCAGTGCTAGCGGGAGGGTTCGGGAGACCCAGTACTTC	TRBJ2-5	TRBV20-1	TRBD2	-
CASKIERSGANVLTF	TGTGCCAGCAAGATAGAAAGGTCTGGGGCCAACGTCCTGACTTTC	TRBJ2-6	TRBV6-2/TRBV6-3	-	-
CASLKVSGELFF	TGTGCCAGCCTAAAGGTCTCCGGGGAGCTGTTTTTT	TRBJ2-2	TRBV12-3/TRBV12-4	-	-
CASSRRQGVYEQYF	TGTGCCAGCAGCCGACGACAGGGGGTCTACGAGCAGTACTTC	TRBJ2-7	TRBV27	TRBD1	few
CASSFSLGHGEQYF	TGTGCCAGCAGTTTCTCACTGGGGCATGGGGAGCAGTACTTC	TRBJ2-5	TRBV27	-	-
CSVGYGIDEQYF	TGCAGCGTTGGATACGGGATAGACGAGCAGTACTTC	TRBJ2-7	TRBV29-1	-	many
CASSFGGREFF	TGTGCCAGCAGTTTTGGAGGGCGGGAGTTCTTC	TRBJ2-1	TRBV28	-	-
CSVARMNTEAFF	TGCAGTGTTGCCAGGATGAACACTGAAGCTTTCTTT	TRBJ1-1	TRBV20-1	-	few
CASSPGQGDYSNQPQHF	TGCGCCAGCAGCCCGGGACAGGGGGATTATAGCAATCAGCCCCAGCATTTT	TRBJ1-5	TRBV5-1	TRBD1	-
CSVTSRETQYF	TGCAGCGTTACGTCCAGGGAGACCCAGTACTTC	TRBJ2-5	TRBV29-1	-	few
CASKPHSLTYEQYF	TGTGCCAGCAAGCCACACAGCCTGACCTACGAGCAGTACTTC	TRBJ2-7	TRBV14	-	-
CASSQGRRDIRGFYEQYF	TGTGCCAGCAGCCAAGGTCGAAGGGATATTCGCGGTTTCTACGAGCAGTACTTC	TRBJ2-7	TRBV3-1	-	few
CASRIDRGHTGELFF	TGCGCCAGCAGAATTGACAGGGGCCACACCGGGGAGCTGTTTTTT	TRBJ2-2	TRBV5-1	TRBD1	-
CASSLRDSNQPQHF	TGTGCCAGCAGCCTCAGGGATAGCAATCAGCCCCAGCATTTT	TRBJ1-5	TRBV7-2	-	many
CASADEQFF	TGTGCCAGCGCCGATGAGCAGTTCTTC	TRBJ2-1	TRBV7-9	-	-
CASSSSLGPALSQYF	TGTGCCAGCAGTTCGTCCCTGGGGCCAGCTTTGTCCCAGTACTTC	TRBJ2-5	TRBV27	-	few
CASSQDLRELRTQYF	TGTGCCAGCAGCCAAGATCTACGAGAGCTTCGGACCCAGTACTTC	TRBJ2-5	TRBV3-1	-	-
CSTGTRNTGELFF	TGCAGCACCGGGACTAGGAACACCGGGGAGCTGTTTTTT	TRBJ2-2	TRBV29-1	TRBD2	-
CSARKDRGNEQFF	TGCAGTGCTAGGAAAGACAGGGGGAATGAGCAGTTCTTC	TRBJ2-1	TRBV20-1	TRBD1	-
CASSFGGLAGRHSYEQYF	TGTGCCAGCAGCTTTGGGGGACTAGCGGGCCGACATTCCTACGAGCAGTACTTC	TRBJ2-7	TRBV11-2	TRBD2	few
CASREQGRNQPQHF	TGTGCCAGCAGAGAACAGGGACGCAATCAGCCCCAGCATTTT	TRBJ1-5	TRBV12-3/TRBV12-4	-	few
CASSYFRSGSSYNERFF	TGTGCCAGCAGTTATTTTAGGAGCGGGAGTTCCTACAATGAGCGGTTCTTC	TRBJ2-1	TRBV6-5	TRBD2	-
CAISGDYTHEQYF	TGTGCCATCAGTGGGGATTACACACACGAGCAGTACTTC	TRBJ2-7	TRBV10-3	-	few